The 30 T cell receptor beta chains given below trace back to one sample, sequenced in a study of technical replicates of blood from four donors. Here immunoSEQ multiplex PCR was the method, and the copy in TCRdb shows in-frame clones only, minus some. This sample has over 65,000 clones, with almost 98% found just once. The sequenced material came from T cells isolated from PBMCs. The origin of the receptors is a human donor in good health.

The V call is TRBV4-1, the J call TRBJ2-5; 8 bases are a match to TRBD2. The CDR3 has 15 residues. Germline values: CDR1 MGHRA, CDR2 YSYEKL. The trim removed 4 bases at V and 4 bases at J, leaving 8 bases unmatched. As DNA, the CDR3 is TGCGCCAGCAGCCCTCAGAGGAGCGGGGGAGAGACCCAGTACTTC. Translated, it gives CASSPQRSGGETQYF.

Here the CDR3 reads CASRAGSGANVLTF. The DNA of the CDR3 is TGTGCCAGCAGGGCAGGCTCTGGGGCCAACGTCCTGACTTTC. The chain combines TRBV6-1 with TRBJ2-6; D unclear. The CDR3 sequence is 14 residues long. Deletions cut 6 bases from V and 0 bases from J, with 6 bases between. Germline V gene sequence: CDR1 MNHNS, CDR2 SASEGT.

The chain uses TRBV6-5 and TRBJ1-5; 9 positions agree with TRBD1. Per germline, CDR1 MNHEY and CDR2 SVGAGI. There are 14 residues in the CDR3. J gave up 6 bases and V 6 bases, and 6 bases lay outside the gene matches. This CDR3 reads CASRLTGGGQPQHF. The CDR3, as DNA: TGTGCCAGCAGGCTCACAGGGGGCGGTCAGCCCCAGCATTTT.

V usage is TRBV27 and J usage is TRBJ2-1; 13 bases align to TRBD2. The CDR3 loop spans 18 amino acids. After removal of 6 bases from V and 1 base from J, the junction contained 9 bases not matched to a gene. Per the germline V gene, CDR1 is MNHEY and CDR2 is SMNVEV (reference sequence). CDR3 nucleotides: TGTGCCAGCAGCAAAGGACTAGCGGGAGTACGGTCCTACAATGAGCAGTTCTTC. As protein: CASSKGLAGVRSYNEQFF.

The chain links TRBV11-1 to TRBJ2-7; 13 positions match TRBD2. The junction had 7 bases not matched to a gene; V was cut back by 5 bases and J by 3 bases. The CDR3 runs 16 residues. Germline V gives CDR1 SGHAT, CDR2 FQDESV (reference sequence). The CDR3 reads CASSAHGTSGIYEQYF. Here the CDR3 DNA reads TGTGCCAGCAGCGCACACGGGACTAGCGGGATCTACGAGCAGTACTTC.

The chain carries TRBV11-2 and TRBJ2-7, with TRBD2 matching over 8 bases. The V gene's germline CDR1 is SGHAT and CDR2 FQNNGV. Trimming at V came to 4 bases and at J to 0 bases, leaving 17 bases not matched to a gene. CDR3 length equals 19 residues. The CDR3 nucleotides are TGTGCCAGCAGCTCCCCCGATGGAATACTAGCGGAGAGCTCCTACGAGCAGTACTTC. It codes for CASSSPDGILAESSYEQYF.

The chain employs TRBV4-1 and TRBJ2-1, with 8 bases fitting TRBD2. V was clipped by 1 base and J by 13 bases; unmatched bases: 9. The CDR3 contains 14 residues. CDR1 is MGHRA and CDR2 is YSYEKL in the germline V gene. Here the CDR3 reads CASSQAETSDQQFF. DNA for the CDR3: TGCGCCAGCAGCCAAGCCGAGACTAGCGATCAACAGTTCTTC.

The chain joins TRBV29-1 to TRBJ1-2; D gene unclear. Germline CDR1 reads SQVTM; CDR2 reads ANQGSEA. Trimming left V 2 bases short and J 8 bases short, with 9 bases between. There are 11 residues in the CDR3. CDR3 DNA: TGCAGCGTTGAAAGGGCTAGCGGCTACACCTTC. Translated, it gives CSVERASGYTF.

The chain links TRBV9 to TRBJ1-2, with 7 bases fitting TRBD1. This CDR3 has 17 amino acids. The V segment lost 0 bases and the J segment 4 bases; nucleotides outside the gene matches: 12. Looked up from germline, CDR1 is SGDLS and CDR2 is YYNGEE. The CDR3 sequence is CASSVEGQPLYGYGYTF. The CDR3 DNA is TGTGCCAGCAGCGTAGAGGGACAGCCTCTTTATGGCTATGGCTACACCTTC.

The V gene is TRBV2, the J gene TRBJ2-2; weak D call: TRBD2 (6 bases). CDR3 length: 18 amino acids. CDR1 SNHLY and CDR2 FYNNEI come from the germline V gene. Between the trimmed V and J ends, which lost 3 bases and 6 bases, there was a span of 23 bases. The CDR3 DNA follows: TGTGCCAGCAGTGACCCCGGACCGCGGGCGGGGCCATCCGGGGAGCTGTTTTTT. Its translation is CASSDPGPRAGPSGELFF.

CDR3 in amino acids: CASSGRLGRSTDTQYF. In DNA form, the CDR3 reads TGTGCCAGCAGCGGTCGACTAGGCCGAAGCACAGATACGCAGTATTTT. The chain has TRBV7-9 and TRBJ2-3, with a possible D match to TRBD2 (6 bases). This CDR3 has 16 amino acids. V gave up 5 bases and J gave up 0 bases, with 15 bases separating them. Germline V lookup: CDR1 SEHNR, CDR2 FQNEAQ (reference sequence). Filled out from reference TRBV7-9 and TRBJ2-3, the complete variable domain reads DTGVSQNPRHKITKRGQNVTFRCDPISEHNRLYWYRQTLGQGPEFLTYFQNEAQLEKSRLLSDRFSAERPKGSFSTLEIQRTEQGDSAMYLCASSGRLGRSTDTQYFGPGTRLTVL.

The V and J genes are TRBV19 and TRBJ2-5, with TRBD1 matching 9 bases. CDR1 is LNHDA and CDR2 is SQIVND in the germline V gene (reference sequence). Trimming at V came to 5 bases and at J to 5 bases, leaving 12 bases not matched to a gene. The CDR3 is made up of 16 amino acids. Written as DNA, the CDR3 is TGTGCCAGTAGTCTGGTAGTAGGACAGGGGTTGGAGACCCAGTACTTC. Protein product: CASSLVVGQGLETQYF.

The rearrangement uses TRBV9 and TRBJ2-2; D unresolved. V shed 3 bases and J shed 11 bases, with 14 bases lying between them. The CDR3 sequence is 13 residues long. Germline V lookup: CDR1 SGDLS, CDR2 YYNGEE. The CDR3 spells CASSEDSVGELFF. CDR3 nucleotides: TGTGCCAGCAGCGAAGACTCCGTCGGAGAGCTGTTTTTT.

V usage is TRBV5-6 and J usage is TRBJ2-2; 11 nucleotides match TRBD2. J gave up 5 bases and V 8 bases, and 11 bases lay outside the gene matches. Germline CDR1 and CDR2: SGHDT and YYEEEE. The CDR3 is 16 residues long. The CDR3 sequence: CASFFGTSGFTGELFF. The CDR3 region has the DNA TGTGCCAGTTTTTTCGGGACTAGCGGATTTACCGGGGAGCTGTTTTTT.

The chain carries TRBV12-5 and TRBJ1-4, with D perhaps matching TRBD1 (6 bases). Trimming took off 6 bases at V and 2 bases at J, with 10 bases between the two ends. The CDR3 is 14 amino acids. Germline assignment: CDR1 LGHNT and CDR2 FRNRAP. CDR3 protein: CASGPGQTNEKLFF. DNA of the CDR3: TGTGCTAGTGGACCCGGACAGACTAATGAAAAACTGTTTTTT.

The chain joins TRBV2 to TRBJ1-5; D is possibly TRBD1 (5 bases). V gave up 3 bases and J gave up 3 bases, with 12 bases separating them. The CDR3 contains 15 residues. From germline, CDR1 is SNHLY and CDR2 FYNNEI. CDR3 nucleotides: TGTGCCAGCAGTGATGCAAAGGGGAACAATCAGCCCCAGCATTTT. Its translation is CASSDAKGNNQPQHF. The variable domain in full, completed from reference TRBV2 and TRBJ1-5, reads EPEVTQTPSHQVTQMGQEVILRCVPISNHLYFYWYRQILGQKVEFLVSFYNNEISEKSEIFDDQFSVERPDGSNFTLKIRSTKLEDSAMYFCASSDAKGNNQPQHFGDGTRLSIL.

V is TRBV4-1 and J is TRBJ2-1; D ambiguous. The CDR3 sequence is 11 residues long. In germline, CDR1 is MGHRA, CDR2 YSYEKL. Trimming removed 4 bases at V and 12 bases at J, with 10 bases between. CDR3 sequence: CASSLGSGQFF. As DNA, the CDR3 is TGCGCCAGCAGCCTCGGTTCTGGGCAGTTCTTC.

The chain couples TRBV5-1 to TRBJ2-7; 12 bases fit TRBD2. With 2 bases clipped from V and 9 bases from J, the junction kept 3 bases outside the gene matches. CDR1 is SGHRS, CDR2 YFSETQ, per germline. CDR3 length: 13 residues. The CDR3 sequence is CASSFTTSGGQYF. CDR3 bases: TGCGCCAGCAGCTTCACGACTAGCGGGGGGCAGTACTTC.

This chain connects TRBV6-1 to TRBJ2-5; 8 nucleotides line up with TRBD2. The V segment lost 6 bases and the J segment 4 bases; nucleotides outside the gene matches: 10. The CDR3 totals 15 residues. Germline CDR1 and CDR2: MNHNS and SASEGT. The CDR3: CASSVGRVGVETQYF. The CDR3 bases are TGTGCCAGCAGCGTCGGGAGGGTCGGTGTAGAGACCCAGTACTTC.

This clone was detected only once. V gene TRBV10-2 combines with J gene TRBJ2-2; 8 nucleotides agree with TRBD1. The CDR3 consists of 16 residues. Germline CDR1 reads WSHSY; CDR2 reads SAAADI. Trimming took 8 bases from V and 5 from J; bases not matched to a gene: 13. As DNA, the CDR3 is TGCGCCAGCGGGGAGACCGGGACAGGAGCAACCGGGGAGCTGTTTTTT. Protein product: CASGETGTGATGELFF.

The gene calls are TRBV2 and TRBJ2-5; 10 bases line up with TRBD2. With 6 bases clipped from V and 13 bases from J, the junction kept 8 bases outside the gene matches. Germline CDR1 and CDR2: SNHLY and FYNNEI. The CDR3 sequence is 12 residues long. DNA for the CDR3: TGTGCCAGCAGAGGGACTAGCGCCTCCACGTACTTC. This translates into CASRGTSASTYF.

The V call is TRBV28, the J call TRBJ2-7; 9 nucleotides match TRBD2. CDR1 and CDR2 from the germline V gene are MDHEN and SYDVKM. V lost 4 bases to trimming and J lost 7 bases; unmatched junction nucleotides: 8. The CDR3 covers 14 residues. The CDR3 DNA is TGTGCCAGCAGTTGGAGGCGGGAGGGCTGGGAGCAGTACTTC. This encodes CASSWRREGWEQYF.

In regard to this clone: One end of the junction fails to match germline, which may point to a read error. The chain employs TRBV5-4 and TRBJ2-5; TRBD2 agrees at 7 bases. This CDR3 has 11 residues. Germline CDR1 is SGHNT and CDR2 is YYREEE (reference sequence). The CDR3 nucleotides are TGTGCCAGCAGCATAGGACTAGAATTAAACTTC. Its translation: CASSIGLELNF.

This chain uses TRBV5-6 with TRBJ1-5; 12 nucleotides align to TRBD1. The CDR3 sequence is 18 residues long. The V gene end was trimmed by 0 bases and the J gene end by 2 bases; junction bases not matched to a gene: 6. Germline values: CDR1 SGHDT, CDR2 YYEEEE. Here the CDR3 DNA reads TGTGCCAGCAGCTTGGCCATGGGACAGGGGGCTGGCAATCAGCCCCAGCATTTT. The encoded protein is CASSLAMGQGAGNQPQHF.

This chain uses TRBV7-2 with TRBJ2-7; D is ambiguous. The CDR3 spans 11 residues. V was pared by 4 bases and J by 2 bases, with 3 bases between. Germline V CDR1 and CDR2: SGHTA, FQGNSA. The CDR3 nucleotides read TGTGCCAGCAGCTATACCTACGAGCAGTACTTC. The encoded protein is CASSYTYEQYF.

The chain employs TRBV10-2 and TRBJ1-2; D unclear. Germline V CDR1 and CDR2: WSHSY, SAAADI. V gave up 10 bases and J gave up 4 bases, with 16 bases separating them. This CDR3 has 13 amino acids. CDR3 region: CATDQAAGYGYTF. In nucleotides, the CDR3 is TGCGCCACCGACCAGGCCGCTGGCTATGGCTACACCTTC.

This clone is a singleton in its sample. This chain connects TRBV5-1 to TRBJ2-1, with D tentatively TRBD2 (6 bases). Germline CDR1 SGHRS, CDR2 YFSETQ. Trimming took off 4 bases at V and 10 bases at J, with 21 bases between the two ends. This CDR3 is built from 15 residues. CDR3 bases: TGCGCCAGCAGCCCGGGACTGGACCGAGGGCCGGAGCAGTTCTTC. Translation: CASSPGLDRGPEQFF.

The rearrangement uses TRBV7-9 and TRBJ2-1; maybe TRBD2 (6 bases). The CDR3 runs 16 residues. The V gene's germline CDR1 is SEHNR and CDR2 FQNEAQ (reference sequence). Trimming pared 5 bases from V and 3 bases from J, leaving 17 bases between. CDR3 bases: TGTGCCAGCAGCCCAAGACTAGGGCGGAACTACAATGAGCAGTTCTTC. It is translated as CASSPRLGRNYNEQFF.

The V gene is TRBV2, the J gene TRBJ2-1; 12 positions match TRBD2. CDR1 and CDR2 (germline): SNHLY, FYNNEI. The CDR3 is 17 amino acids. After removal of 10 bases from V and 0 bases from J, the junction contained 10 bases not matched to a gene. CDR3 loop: CAILTSGSHSSYNEQFF. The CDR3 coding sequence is TGTGCCATACTGACTAGCGGGAGCCACAGCTCCTACAATGAGCAGTTCTTC.

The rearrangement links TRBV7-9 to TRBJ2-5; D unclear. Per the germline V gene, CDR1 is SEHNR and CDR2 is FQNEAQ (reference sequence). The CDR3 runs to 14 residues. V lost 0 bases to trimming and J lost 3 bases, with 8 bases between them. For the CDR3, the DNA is TGTGCCAGCAGCTTAGCGCCAGACAAAGAGACCCAGTACTTC. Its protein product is CASSLAPDKETQYF. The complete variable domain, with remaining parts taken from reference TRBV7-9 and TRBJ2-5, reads DTGVSQNPRHKITKRGQNVTFRCDPISEHNRLYWYRQTLGQGPEFLTYFQNEAQLEKSRLLSDRFSAERPKGSFSTLEIQRTEQGDSAMYLCASSLAPDKETQYFGPGTRLLVL.